This T cell receptor (beta chain) was recorded in a study of T cell repertoires in cytomegalovirus infection (dated by TCRdb to between 2017 and 2020). Looking at the study overall: Recently identified HLA-C-restricted CMV epitopes, whose presentation resists viral immunomodulation, were targeted by peptide stimulations together with well-studied HLA-B-restricted epitopes. Donor HLA type was relevant to the analysis, because carriage of CMV infection together with the matching HLA type was indicated by public TCR beta signatures. Points the paper makes about the study in general: Carriers of CMV infection plus the relevant HLA type were discriminated by the cumulative frequency of public TCR beta family members in the study cohort and in an independent approximately 360-donor cohort. The ex vivo response was dominated by HLA-C-restricted CMV-specific TCR beta clonotypes, which also provided the single most frequent clonotype in two of eight donors.

Sequencing relied on an Illumina HiSeq 1500. TCRdb's own reprocessing of the public reads used fastp at Q25 and MiXCR and kept productive beta chains. Every distinct CDR3 protein forms one entry, paired with its most common genes and DNA. The sample table lists fewer than 950,000 distinct CDR3 sequences, less than 35% of them with a count of one. Around 12% of the sample lies in the top ten. The treatment or condition label, read with the paper, signifies: in vitro stimulation with specific CMV peptide epitopes to enrich CMV-specific T cells. Worth noting for this clonotype: What antigen it recognizes has not been identified. No much larger clone is present one base from it, and per-base qualities are unavailable.

From a lookup of the germline V gene (reference sequence), CDR1 and CDR2 are MNHEY and SMNVEV. From its cysteine to its phenylalanine, the CDR3 spans 15 amino acids. The sequence is cut down to CDR3 DNA, 45 bases in frame from base 1. Trimming takes 7 bases from V and 4 bases from J, and the germline ends sit 16 bases apart. The source material was cultured CD8+ T cells from PBMCs, sampled from culture after CMV antigen stimulation. The sequence came from a human donor in good health (CMV status not recorded). Some clones in this sample may be carry-over from other donors' samples. This sequence uses TRBV27 and TRBJ2-2; TRBD2 is perhaps the D gene, given 8 matching bases. The CDR3: CASTPGGGGTGELFF. The DNA sequence is TGTGCCAGCACCCCGGGAGGGGGCGGCACCGGGGAGCTGTTTTTT.